The T cell receptor beta chain described here comes from a study of T cell responses to AZD1222 COVID-19 vaccine. Study-wide findings and caveats: Clonal diversity may have been underestimated in mostly white British donors. The study reported that nearly half of spike-specific TCRs target unmutated variant regions. Spike was spanned by vaccine-associated CD4 TCRs, which were dominant at 160-218 and 743-854.

The CDR3 has 15 amino acids. V was pared by 8 bases and J by 3 bases, with 19 bases between. In germline, CDR1 is LGHNA, CDR2 YNFKEQ. Method: immunoSEQ multiplex PCR; TCRdb's copy keeps in-frame clones and lacks some. This table has some 150,000 clones, more than 80% appearing once. With regard to this clone: The antigen is not known.

The sample consisted of peripheral blood, taken on day 0 of MenACWY control vaccination. J is TRBJ1-2 and V is TRBV4-2; no definite D call. The TCR was taken from an adult in good health. The CDR3 here is CASSPSTTEYYGYTF. The CDR3 nucleotides are TGTGCCAGCTCCCCTAGTACTACGGAATACTATGGCTACACCTTC.